The rows below give T cell receptor beta chains drawn from one sample of a study of T cells in Graves' hyperthyroidism and ophthalmopathy. TCRdb analysed the multiplex PCR reads with MiXCR anew, one entry per CDR3 protein. The top ten hold around 13% of the sample, which has 500,000 to 650,000 distinct CDR3 sequences, about 14% seen once. Sequencing was performed on blood. These receptors were obtained from a woman between 50 and 59 years old with Graves' ophthalmopathy. The conserved cysteine and the conserved F or W are not part of the CDR3 here. The order of the fields is J gene, V gene, CDR3 protein.

TRBJ2-2,TRBV5-1,ASSSRLAGKANTGELF
TRBJ2-3,TRBV5-8,ASSLGRRSTDTQY
TRBJ2-7,TRBV13,ASSSPSSGSSYEQY
TRBJ2-1,TRBV7-2,ASSLTRARDEQF
TRBJ2-2,TRBV7-3,ASSLSPSAGIFTGELF
TRBJ2-1,TRBV2,ASSEASSSPRSYNEQF
TRBJ2-7,TRBV6-1,ASRRTGLADEQY
TRBJ2-1,TRBV7-9,ASSLVVRFGTGSSPGF
TRBJ2-7,TRBV11-2,ASSSLGRGHYEQY
TRBJ2-7,TRBV6-6,ASSYSGIADIIPYEQY
TRBJ1-2,TRBV10-3,ATLGGPYGYT
TRBJ1-5,TRBV20-1,SAAPGTGFNQPQH
TRBJ1-5,TRBV3-2,ASSQGRVKGRNQPQH
TRBJ2-4,TRBV28,ASAGFAKNIQY
TRBJ2-3,TRBV7-2,ASSSWAGSTDTQY
TRBJ2-3,TRBV15,ATSNPRLAASTDTQY
TRBJ1-5,TRBV27,ASSLHPDRVDQPQH
TRBJ2-1,TRBV29-1,SVADSPYNEQF
TRBJ2-7,TRBV28,ASSTPPGTGKPYEQY
TRBJ2-1,TRBV27,ASSFEGQLGEQF
TRBJ2-3,TRBV20-1,SASLTSGSTDTQY
TRBJ1-4,TRBV20-1,SASRGDEKLF
TRBJ1-6,TRBV20-1,SATRGGQVARSPLH
TRBJ2-1,TRBV18,ASSPTSHFEQF
TRBJ1-3,TRBV2,ASSLLPVSGNTIY
TRBJ2-7,TRBV6-1,ASTSGQASYEQY
TRBJ2-7,TRBV10-3,AITRTSSTYEQY
TRBJ2-7,TRBV27,ANSLLGTDSSYEQY
TRBJ2-1,TRBV10-3,AIRGSRAGGSNEQF
TRBJ2-1,TRBV27,ASSLGLSEQF
TRBJ2-3,TRBV2,ASKISRSTDTQY
TRBJ2-1,TRBV29-1,SVTERFLAHEQF
TRBJ2-5,TRBV7-9,ASSDQGETQY
TRBJ1-1,TRBV11-1,ASSTLGSNRGF
TRBJ2-7,TRBV6-1,ASSEGSYEQY
TRBJ2-2,TRBV7-6,ASSLVALHTGELF
TRBJ2-7,TRBV5-1,ASRPATGATYEQY
TRBJ1-1,TRBV7-9,ASSLSVGGNTEAF
TRBJ2-4,TRBV19,ASSKLAKNIQY
TRBJ2-2,TRBV20-1,SAAETTTGELF
TRBJ2-6,TRBV12-3/TRBV12-4,ASSSRTSINLSGANVLT
TRBJ1-2,TRBV13,ASSLNGAGYGYT
TRBJ2-1,TRBV19,ASSDTGETYNEQF
TRBJ2-7,TRBV7-8,ASSYSLAASSYEQY
TRBJ1-1,TRBV24-1,ATSDLGGAGAF
TRBJ2-3,TRBV14,ASSRPGMSTDTQY
TRBJ2-3,TRBV7-3,ASSLIMGDTQY
TRBJ2-1,TRBV9,ASSPQGKSSGSSYEQF
TRBJ1-6,TRBV7-8,ASSQRMSNSPLH
TRBJ2-2,TRBV2,ASSDRIFGGDTGELF
TRBJ2-7,TRBV5-6,ASSSSADPYEQY
TRBJ2-5,TRBV5-1,ASSMTGTSGLETQY
TRBJ2-1,TRBV7-9,ASSFFRSSSYNEQF
TRBJ2-3,TRBV12-3/TRBV12-4,ASSFSSGRGTDTQY
TRBJ2-1,TRBV3-1,ASSILVNEQF
TRBJ2-5,TRBV11-3,ASSLGLAAQETQY
TRBJ2-1,TRBV19,ASSVPGNEQF
TRBJ2-7,TRBV6-2/TRBV6-3,ASNDRVNYEQY